The rows below give T cell receptor beta chains drawn from one sample of a study of OX40 agonist ivuxolimab in advanced cancers. Generated by immunoSEQ multiplex PCR, the TCRdb table keeps only in-frame clones and is missing some. The sample shows under 15,000 clones, around 70% of them seen only once. This material consisted of CD4+ or CD8+ T cells sorted from blood, taken in a trial of the OX40 agonist ivuxolimab. The receptors derive from an adult with an advanced solid tumor such as melanoma, head and neck, liver or kidney cancer. Both conserved end residues are part of each CDR3. D genes are given only for firm matches. Size values are once, few and many counts, or a class for expanded clones, and some rows have none.

>-|TRBJ2-2|TRBV9|-|12
CASSVNTGELFF
TGTGCCAGCAGCGTCAACACCGGGGAGCTGTTTTTT
>-|TRBJ2-3|TRBV30|-|14
CAWSVPAGTDTQYF
TGTGCCTGGAGTGTTCCCGCCGGCACAGATACGCAGTATTTT
>-|TRBJ2-7|TRBV30|TRBD1|17
CAWSVLGTGPFSYEQYF
TGTGCCTGGAGTGTACTCGGGACAGGGCCCTTCTCCTACGAGCAGTACTTC
>-|TRBJ2-7|TRBV28|-|15
CASSNPRLLSYEQYF
TGTGCCAGCAGTAATCCGAGACTCCTATCCTACGAGCAGTACTTC
>-|TRBJ2-3|TRBV7-8|-|16
CASGTIPTGSSDTQYF
TGTGCCAGCGGTACAATTCCCACGGGATCGTCAGATACGCAGTATTTT
>few|TRBJ1-3|TRBV4-2|TRBD1|15
CASSTRQGDGNTIYF
TGTGCCAGCAGCACCCGACAGGGGGACGGGAACACCATATATTTT
>-|TRBJ2-7|TRBV6-5|TRBD2|14
CASSELAGSYEQYF
TGTGCCAGCAGTGAACTAGCGGGCTCCTACGAGCAGTACTTC
>-|TRBJ2-7|TRBV6-1|TRBD2|15
CASSGGTSISHEQYF
TGTGCCAGCAGTGGGGGGACTAGCATATCCCACGAGCAGTACTTC
>-|TRBJ1-5|TRBV7-9|-|14
CASSLGAADGPQHF
TGTGCCAGCAGCTTAGGAGCGGCGGACGGGCCCCAGCATTTT
>-|TRBJ2-3|TRBV10-2|-|15
CASSEPLWGPDTQYF
TGCGCCAGCAGTGAGCCTCTCTGGGGCCCAGATACGCAGTATTTT
>once|TRBJ2-1|TRBV11-1|-|14
CASSSGRTYNEQFF
TGTGCCAGCAGCTCTGGCAGGACTTACAATGAGCAGTTCTTC
>once|TRBJ2-7|TRBV5-1|-|12
CASSLSWHEQYF
TGCGCCAGCAGCTTGAGTTGGCACGAGCAGTACTTC
>-|TRBJ2-1|TRBV7-8|-|14
CASSLGASLNEQFF
TGTGCCAGCAGCTTAGGTGCTAGCCTCAATGAGCAGTTCTTC
>-|TRBJ2-7|TRBV7-9|-|13
CATSEAFGYEQYF
TGTGCCACCTCTGAAGCGTTCGGCTACGAGCAGTACTTC
>-|TRBJ2-2|TRBV6-1|TRBD2|16
CASSEALGEGTGELFF
TGTGCCAGCAGTGAAGCGCTCGGGGAGGGAACCGGGGAGCTGTTTTTT
>-|TRBJ1-5|TRBV6-1|TRBD1|16
CASSEGQGFGNQPQHF
TGTGCCAGCAGTGAAGGACAGGGTTTTGGCAATCAGCCCCAGCATTTT
>-|TRBJ2-7|TRBV5-4|TRBD1|13
CASRDRGGFPEYF
TGTGCCAGCAGGGACAGGGGGGGTTTCCCTGAGTACTTC
>-|TRBJ1-4|TRBV6-5|TRBD1|14
CASSLQGEDEKLFF
TGTGCCAGCAGTCTACAGGGGGAGGATGAAAAACTGTTTTTT
>once|TRBJ2-7|TRBV5-4|TRBD1|15
CASSQGTGGSYEQYF
TGTGCCAGCAGCCAAGGGACAGGGGGCTCCTACGAGCAGTACTTC
>-|TRBJ2-3|TRBV11-3|-|14
CASSPRTGADTQYF
TGTGCCAGCAGCCCCCGGACTGGTGCAGATACGCAGTATTTT
>-|TRBJ2-7|TRBV6-5|TRBD2|16
CASSYSTSGVSYEQYF
TGTGCCAGCAGTTACTCGACTAGCGGGGTCTCCTACGAGCAGTACTTC
>-|TRBJ2-5|TRBV6-5|-|14
CASSYAGGAGTQYF
TGTGCCAGCAGTTATGCAGGCGGGGCGGGGACCCAGTACTTC
>medium-sized|TRBJ2-1|TRBV6-4|TRBD2|15
CASSDSGSGSDEQFF
TGTGCCAGCAGTGACTCGGGTAGCGGGAGCGATGAGCAGTTCTTC
>-|TRBJ1-2|TRBV4-1|TRBD1|14
CASSPGQGNYGYTF
TGCGCCAGCAGCCCCGGACAGGGGAACTATGGCTACACCTTC
>-|TRBJ2-7|TRBV11-2|-|15
CASSLDSEAPWEQYF
TGTGCCAGCAGCTTAGATTCGGAGGCCCCGTGGGAGCAGTACTTC
>-|TRBJ2-1|TRBV6-1|TRBD1|16
CASSGTGHSSYNEQFF
TGTGCCAGCAGTGGGACAGGTCATAGCTCCTACAATGAGCAGTTCTTC
>few|TRBJ2-3|TRBV27|-|15
CASRIGAASTDTQYF
TGTGCCAGCAGGATAGGTGCTGCTAGCACAGATACGCAGTATTTT
>-|TRBJ2-1|TRBV11-3|-|18
CASSLGIYGRVNYNEQFF
TGTGCCAGCAGCTTAGGAATTTATGGGCGGGTAAACTACAATGAGCAGTTCTTC
>-|TRBJ2-7|TRBV4-1|-|14
CASSQDRLGYEQYF
TGCGCCAGCAGCCAAGATCGATTGGGATACGAGCAGTACTTC
>-|TRBJ2-2|TRBV28|TRBD2|16
CASMAILAANTGELFF
TGTGCCAGCATGGCCATACTAGCGGCTAACACCGGGGAGCTGTTTTTT
>-|TRBJ2-3|TRBV20-1|-|11
CSARQTDTQYF
TGCAGTGCTAGACAGACAGATACGCAGTATTTT
>-|TRBJ2-2|TRBV30|-|13
CAWSVLEPGELFF
TGTGCCTGGAGTGTACTTGAGCCCGGGGAGCTGTTTTTT
>medium-sized|TRBJ1-2|TRBV11-2|TRBD1|15
CASSPHRGQDYGYTF
TGTGCCAGCAGCCCACACAGGGGGCAGGACTATGGCTACACCTTC
>-|TRBJ2-3|TRBV15|-|13
CATSRRMTDTQYF
TGTGCCACCAGCAGGCGAATGACAGATACGCAGTATTTT
>once|TRBJ1-5|TRBV6-5|-|13
CASSYNGGQPQHF
TGTGCCAGCAGTTATAACGGGGGGCAGCCCCAGCATTTT
>-|TRBJ1-1|TRBV29-1|-|12
CSVWEGNTEAFF
TGCAGCGTCTGGGAGGGGAACACTGAAGCTTTCTTT
>medium-sized|TRBJ2-2|TRBV27|-|14
CASSLRGDSGELFF
TGTGCCAGCAGTTTACGTGGGGATTCCGGGGAGCTGTTTTTT
>-|TRBJ2-1|TRBV7-9|-|14
CASSRSGDWDEQFF
TGTGCCAGCAGCCGCTCCGGGGACTGGGATGAGCAGTTCTTC
>few|TRBJ1-1|TRBV14|TRBD1|16
CASSQGTGGAGTEAFF
TGTGCCAGCAGCCAAGGGACAGGGGGCGCGGGCACTGAAGCTTTCTTT
>once|TRBJ1-1|TRBV4-2|-|13
CASSFPQNTEAFF
TGTGCCAGCAGCTTTCCACAGAACACTGAAGCTTTCTTT
>-|TRBJ2-7|TRBV27|-|13
CASSLGDTYEQYF
TGTGCCAGCAGTTTAGGGGATACCTACGAGCAGTACTTC
>-|TRBJ2-1|TRBV6-1|-|15
CASSEGYSFYNEQFF
TGTGCCAGCAGTGAAGGATACAGTTTCTACAATGAGCAGTTCTTC
>-|TRBJ2-1|TRBV2|-|11
CAIERGNQQFF
TGTGCCATCGAGAGGGGCAACCAGCAGTTCTTC